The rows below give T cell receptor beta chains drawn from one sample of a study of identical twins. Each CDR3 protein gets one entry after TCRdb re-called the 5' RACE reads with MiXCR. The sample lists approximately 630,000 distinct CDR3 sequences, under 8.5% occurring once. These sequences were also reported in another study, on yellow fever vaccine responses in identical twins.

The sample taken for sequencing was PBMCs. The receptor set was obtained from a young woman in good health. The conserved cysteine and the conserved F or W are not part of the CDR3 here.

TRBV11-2,ASSPRTSGGPGEQF
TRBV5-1,ASSPNGDSTDTQY
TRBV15,ATHEGPSSYNSPLH
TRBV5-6,ASSLALQGAYNEQF
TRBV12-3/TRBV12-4,ASSPTRHEQF
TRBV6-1,ASAAQGGNTEAF
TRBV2,ASSPRDSLNSPLH
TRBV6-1,ASGPGLIAGGITGELF
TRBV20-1,SAPGQGNQPQH
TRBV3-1,ASSRSQSSYNEQF
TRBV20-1,SALAGPAEQF
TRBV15,ATSRGASGQGLSNTGELF
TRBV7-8,ASSLVLGGVETQY
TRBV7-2,ASSFSGASSYNEQF
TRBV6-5,ASSLGPSGRIDTQY
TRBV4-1,ASSQGTSGIRDEQY
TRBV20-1,SARDGTGGLGEQF
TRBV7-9,ASSFGVGGGEYGYT
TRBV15,ATSSVYHNEQF
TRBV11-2,ASSLSSFLGDRTTYEQY
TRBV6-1,ASSGLDRDQPQH
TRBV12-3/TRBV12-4,ASRETDEQF
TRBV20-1,SASPVGGGNQPQH
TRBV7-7,ASSSGLAGGAEQF
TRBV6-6,ASSYVRDSEAF
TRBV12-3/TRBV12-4,ASSQQGLTGELF
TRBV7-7,ASSLDGTANEQF
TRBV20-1,SASRRERPETQY
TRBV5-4,ASSSGQGAADTQY
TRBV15,ATSRDSTGTQY
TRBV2,ASSVRTSGGNEQF
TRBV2,ASRFSGRTGELF
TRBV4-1,ASSQVNRDHQPQH
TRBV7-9,ASSSRDFQGTEAF
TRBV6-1,ASKPSSGTNSNQPQH
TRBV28,ASSSVTVRLMPQH
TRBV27,ASSPRQGIRDEQF
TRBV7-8,ASSQSGIVGNTIY
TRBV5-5,ASKRGGSTDTQY
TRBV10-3,AIRGTSNNEQF
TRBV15,ATSRAPGVEETQY
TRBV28,ASSSQKTQTGRGTEAF
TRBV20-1,SAERLAGGVNTQY
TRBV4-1,ASSYSTGGWRRSSYNEQF
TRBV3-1,ASSQSFGRDGNQPQH
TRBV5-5,ASSPAGTTNEKLF
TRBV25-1,ASSVGGGHTDTQY
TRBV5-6,ASSKTGDTGELF
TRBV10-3,AAKTSGGYNEQF
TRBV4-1,ASSQADLPGANVLT